The 21 T cell receptor beta chains presented below share a single source sample, sequenced in a study of regulatory T cells in long-lasting Graves disease. The TCR beta library used iRepertoire HTBI primers with Arm-PCR amplification of CDR3. TCRdb analysed the multiplex PCR reads with MiXCR anew, one entry per CDR3 protein. The repertoire holds about 420,000 distinct CDR3 sequences, with 16% as singletons. Documented time point: newly diagnosed GD, antithyroid drugs for less than 3 months. PBMC RNA served as the TCR library source. These data are also associated with another study on T cells in Graves' hyperthyroidism and ophthalmopathy.

Sequencing used peripheral blood mononuclear cells (PBMCs), obtained at new diagnosis, from a patient treated with antithyroid drugs. The receptors come from a young woman with Graves disease.

The sample holds a few counts of this clonotype. CDR3 in DNA: TGCAGTGCCCCGGGAAGGGGGCAAAGCGACTATGGCTACACCTTC. This encodes CSAPGRGQSDYGYTF. J is TRBJ1-2 and V is TRBV20-1, with 7 bases fitting TRBD1. The CDR3 extends over 15 amino acids. With 6 bases clipped from V and 3 bases from J, the junction kept 13 bases outside the gene matches. Germline lookup yields CDR1 DFQATT and CDR2 SNEGSKA (reference sequence).

The chain uses TRBV12-3 or TRBV12-4 and TRBJ1-5; D is undetermined. Trimming took 5 bases from V and 0 from J, leaving 14 bases between them. This CDR3 spans 16 amino acids. The CDR3 sequence: CASSERAGNSNQPQHF. The CDR3 DNA is TGTGCCAGCAGTGAAAGGGCGGGAAATAGCAATCAGCCCCAGCATTTT.

This clonotype was seen repeatedly, ten times or more. The V gene is TRBV29-1, the J gene TRBJ2-1, with 9 bases aligning to TRBD2. Germline CDR1 reads SQVTM; CDR2 reads ANQGSEA. The CDR3 is 15 amino acids. Germline trimming cut 4 bases from V and 6 bases from J; bases unmatched to any gene: 10. CDR3 nucleotide sequence: TGCAGCGTTGGACCGCTAGCGGGATTACGCAATGAGCAGTTCTTC. This codes for CSVGPLAGLRNEQFF.

This clonotype was detected ten times or more. This sequence joins TRBV2 and TRBJ1-2, with D perhaps matching TRBD1 (5 bases). Trimming took off 4 bases at V and 4 bases at J, with 16 bases between the two ends. The CDR3 sequence is 15 residues long. CDR1 SNHLY and CDR2 FYNNEI come from the germline V gene. The CDR3 coding sequence is TGTGCCAGCAGTGGGACACCCCAGTCGGCCTATGGCTACACCTTC. Amino acid sequence: CASSGTPQSAYGYTF.

This clonotype has ten or more counts. The chain couples TRBV29-1 to TRBJ2-3; TRBD1 aligns across 9 bases. J was trimmed by 2 bases and V by 5 bases; bases with no gene match: 5. Germline V gives CDR1 SQVTM, CDR2 ANQGSEA. The CDR3 is 14 residues long. The CDR3 sequence: CSVQGTGITDTQYF. The DNA of the CDR3 is TGCAGCGTTCAAGGGACAGGGATCACAGATACGCAGTATTTT.

V usage is TRBV19 and J usage is TRBJ2-1, with D perhaps given as TRBD1 or TRBD2 (6 bases each). The CDR3 has 19 amino acids. Deletions cut 3 bases from V and 0 bases from J, with 21 bases between. Germline values: CDR1 LNHDA, CDR2 SQIVND (reference sequence). CDR3 residues: CASSISRGAVGSSYNEQFF. DNA for the CDR3: TGTGCCAGTAGTATTTCCAGGGGAGCCGTCGGGAGCTCCTACAATGAGCAGTTCTTC.

This clonotype occurred many times. The chain is built from TRBV28 and TRBJ1-5; TRBD1 agrees at 8 bases. V was pared by 3 bases and J by 6 bases, with 4 bases of the junction left unmatched. Germline V gives CDR1 MDHEN, CDR2 SYDVKM. This CDR3 contains 14 residues. CDR3 DNA sequence: TGTGCCAGCAGTTTCGGACAGGGAGGTCAGCCCCAGCATTTT. Protein product: CASSFGQGGQPQHF.

V and J are TRBV15 and TRBJ2-7, with TRBD1 matching 10 bases. With 11 bases clipped from V and 7 bases from J, the junction kept 11 bases outside the gene matches. The CDR3 runs to 13 residues. Per the germline V gene, CDR1 is LNHNV and CDR2 is YYDKDF (reference sequence). The CDR3 sequence: CAPGTGVFREQYF. In DNA, the CDR3 is TGTGCCCCCGGGACAGGGGTGTTTCGGGAGCAGTACTTC.

The chain recombines TRBV12-3 or TRBV12-4 with TRBJ1-5, with D perhaps TRBD1 (5 bases). This CDR3 is 13 amino acids long. Between the trimmed V and J ends, which lost 8 bases and 4 bases, there was a span of 12 bases. The CDR3 sequence: CASGAGINQPQHF. The CDR3 region has the DNA TGTGCCAGCGGGGCAGGGATAAATCAGCCCCAGCATTTT.

This clonotype appeared many times. This sequence joins TRBV7-3 and TRBJ2-3, with D uncertain. V was cut by 0 bases and J by 2 bases, with 3 bases left in between. The CDR3 totals 13 residues. CDR1 is SGHTA and CDR2 is FQGTGA in the germline V gene. The CDR3 loop is CASSLTYTDTQYF. The CDR3 region has the DNA TGTGCCAGCAGCTTAACCTACACAGATACGCAGTATTTT.

This clonotype was seen repeatedly, ten times or more. The chain has TRBV28 and TRBJ2-7; D is possibly TRBD2 (5 bases). Per germline, CDR1 MDHEN and CDR2 SYDVKM. The CDR3 runs 15 residues. Trimming cost V 5 bases and J 0 bases, with 14 bases left between them. This CDR3 is CASSPLEGLSYEQYF. In nucleotides, the CDR3 is TGTGCCAGCAGTCCCCTTGAGGGCCTCTCCTACGAGCAGTACTTC.

The chain combines TRBV4-1 with TRBJ1-1; D gene unclear. V gave up 4 bases and J gave up 4 bases, with 13 bases separating them. Looked up from germline, CDR1 is MGHRA and CDR2 is YSYEKL. The CDR3 runs to 14 residues. The chain's CDR3 is CASSPAFGSTEAFF. CDR3 bases: TGCGCCAGCAGCCCCGCCTTTGGGAGCACTGAAGCTTTCTTT.

This clonotype has a count of ten or more. The genes are TRBV7-2 and TRBJ2-1; tentative D call: TRBD2 (5 bases). The length of the CDR3 is 14 residues. Per the germline V gene, CDR1 is SGHTA and CDR2 is FQGNSA. Between the trimmed V and J ends, which lost 1 base and 8 bases, there was a span of 12 bases. CDR3 nucleotides: TGTGCCAGCAGCTTAGTACCGAGGGTGGATGAGCAGTTCTTC. Translation gives CASSLVPRVDEQFF.

In its sample, this clonotype was seen many times. The J gene is TRBJ2-7, the V gene TRBV7-9; D is uncertain. The germline gives CDR1 SEHNR, CDR2 FQNEAQ (reference sequence). The CDR3 is 15 amino acids. Trimming stripped 1 base from V and 2 bases from J, with 12 bases between. The CDR3 sequence: CASSLGAGPPYEQYF. The CDR3 region has the DNA TGTGCCAGCAGCTTAGGGGCAGGCCCTCCCTACGAGCAGTACTTC.

This clonotype was counted ten times or more. This sequence joins TRBV7-9 and TRBJ2-1; 9 positions agree with TRBD1. This CDR3 comprises 16 residues. Unmatched junction bases numbered 13, after V lost 5 bases and J lost 8 bases. Per germline, CDR1 SEHNR and CDR2 FQNEAQ (reference sequence). CDR3 bases: TGTGCCAGCAGCCAGGTGTTGGGACAGGGTTACGATGAGCAGTTCTTC. Translating it yields CASSQVLGQGYDEQFF.

The table lists this clonotype with many counts. V is TRBV28 and J is TRBJ2-2; D perhaps matches TRBD1 (5 bases). The V and J ends lost 1 base and 6 bases respectively, with 12 bases between them. CDR1 is MDHEN and CDR2 is SYDVKM in the germline V gene. There are 15 residues in the CDR3. The CDR3, as DNA: TGTGCCAGCAGTTTATTGGGCAGGGCGGCCGGGGAGCTGTTTTTT. Translated: CASSLLGRAAGELFF.

This clonotype was seen ten or more times. V usage is TRBV6-1 and J usage is TRBJ1-1, with D possibly matching TRBD1 (6 bases). The CDR3 spans 19 residues. In germline, CDR1 is MNHNS, CDR2 SASEGT. V was trimmed by 2 bases and J by 0 bases, leaving 22 bases between them. The CDR3 sequence is CASSELRFTGRLLNTEAFF. The DNA of the CDR3 is TGTGCCAGCAGTGAACTGAGGTTCACAGGGCGGTTGCTGAACACTGAAGCTTTCTTT.

The table lists this clonotype with many counts. The V and J genes are TRBV27 and TRBJ2-5; no clear D. V lost 3 bases, J lost 0 bases, and 11 bases lay in between. The germline V gene encodes CDR1 MNHEY and CDR2 SMNVEV (reference sequence). This CDR3 is 15 amino acids long. CDR3 in DNA: TGTGCCAGCAGTTTTCTCGAGAATCACCAAGAGACCCAGTACTTC. Its protein product is CASSFLENHQETQYF.

The chain uses TRBV6-2 or TRBV6-3 and TRBJ2-7; D gene unclear. The length of the CDR3 is 13 residues. CDR1 and CDR2 (germline): MNHEY, SVGEGT. V was trimmed by 9 bases and J by 1 base, leaving 13 bases between them. The CDR3 here is CARGKDGSYEQYF. The DNA of the CDR3 is TGTGCCAGGGGAAAGGACGGATCCTACGAGCAGTACTTC.

The V call is TRBV28, the J call TRBJ2-2, with D hard to call. This CDR3 has 14 amino acids. Trimming shortened V by 5 bases and J by 1 base, and 8 bases separated the two germline ends. Looked up from germline, CDR1 is MDHEN and CDR2 is SYDVKM. CDR3 sequence (DNA): TGTGCCAGCAGTCTGTACAGGAACACCGGGGAGCTGTTTTTT. Its protein is CASSLYRNTGELFF.

A few counts support this clonotype. The chain combines TRBV6-2 or TRBV6-3 with TRBJ1-5; D might be TRBD1 (6 bases). The V end was cut by 8 bases, the J end by 5 bases, with 19 bases between. The CDR3 covers 15 residues. Germline V gene data show CDR1 as MNHEY and CDR2 as SVGEGT. CDR3 sequence (DNA): TGTGCCAGCGGTGAGGAGGGGGGGGGCGATCAGCCCCAGCATTTT. Its protein product is CASGEEGGGDQPQHF.